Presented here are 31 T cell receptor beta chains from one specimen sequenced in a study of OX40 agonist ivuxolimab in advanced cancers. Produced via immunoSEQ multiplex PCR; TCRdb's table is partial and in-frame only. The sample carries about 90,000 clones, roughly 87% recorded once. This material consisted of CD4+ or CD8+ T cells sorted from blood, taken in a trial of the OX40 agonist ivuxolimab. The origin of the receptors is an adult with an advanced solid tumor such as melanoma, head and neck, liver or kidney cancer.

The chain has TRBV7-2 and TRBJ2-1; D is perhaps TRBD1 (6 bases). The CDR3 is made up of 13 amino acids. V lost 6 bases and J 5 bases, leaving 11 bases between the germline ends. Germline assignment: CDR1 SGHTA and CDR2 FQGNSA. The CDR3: CASSRRQDNEQFF. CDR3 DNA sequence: TGTGCCAGCAGTCGACGACAGGACAATGAGCAGTTCTTC.

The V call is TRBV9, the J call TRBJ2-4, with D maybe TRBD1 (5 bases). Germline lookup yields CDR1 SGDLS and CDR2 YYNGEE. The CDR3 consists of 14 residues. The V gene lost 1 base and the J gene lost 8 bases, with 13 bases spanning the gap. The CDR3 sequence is CASSVTQGRDIQYF. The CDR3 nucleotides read TGTGCCAGCAGCGTAACGCAGGGCAGGGACATTCAGTACTTC.

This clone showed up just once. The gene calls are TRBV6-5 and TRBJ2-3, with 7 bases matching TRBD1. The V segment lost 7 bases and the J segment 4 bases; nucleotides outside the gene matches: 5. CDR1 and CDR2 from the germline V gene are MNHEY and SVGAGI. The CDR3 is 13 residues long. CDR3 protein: CASNPRGPDTQYF. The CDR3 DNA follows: TGTGCCAGCAACCCGAGGGGGCCAGATACGCAGTATTTT.

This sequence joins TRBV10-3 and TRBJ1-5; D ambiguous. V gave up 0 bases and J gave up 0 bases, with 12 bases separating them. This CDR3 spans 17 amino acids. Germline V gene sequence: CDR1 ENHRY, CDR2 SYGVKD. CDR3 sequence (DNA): TGTGCCATCAGTGAGTCGAGGGCCGGATATAGCAATCAGCCCCAGCATTTT. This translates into CAISESRAGYSNQPQHF.

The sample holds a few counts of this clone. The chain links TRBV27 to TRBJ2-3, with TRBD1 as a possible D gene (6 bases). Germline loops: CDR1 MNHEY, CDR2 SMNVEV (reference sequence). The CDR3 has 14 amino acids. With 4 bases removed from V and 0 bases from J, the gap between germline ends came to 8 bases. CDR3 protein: CASSSDRSTDTQYF. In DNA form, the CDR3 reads TGTGCCAGCAGTTCGGACAGAAGCACAGATACGCAGTATTTT.

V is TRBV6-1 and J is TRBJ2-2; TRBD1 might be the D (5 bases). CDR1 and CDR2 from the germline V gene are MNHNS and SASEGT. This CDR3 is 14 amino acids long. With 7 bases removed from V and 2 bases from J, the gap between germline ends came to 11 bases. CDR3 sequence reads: CASMRQGNTGELFF. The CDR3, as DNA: TGTGCCAGCATGAGGCAGGGAAACACCGGGGAGCTGTTTTTT.

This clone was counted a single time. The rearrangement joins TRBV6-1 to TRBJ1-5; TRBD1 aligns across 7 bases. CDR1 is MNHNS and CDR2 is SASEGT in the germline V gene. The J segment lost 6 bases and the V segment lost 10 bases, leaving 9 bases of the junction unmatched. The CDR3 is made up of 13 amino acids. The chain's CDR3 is CAITKGARQPQHF. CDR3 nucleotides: TGTGCCATTACCAAGGGGGCCCGTCAGCCCCAGCATTTT.

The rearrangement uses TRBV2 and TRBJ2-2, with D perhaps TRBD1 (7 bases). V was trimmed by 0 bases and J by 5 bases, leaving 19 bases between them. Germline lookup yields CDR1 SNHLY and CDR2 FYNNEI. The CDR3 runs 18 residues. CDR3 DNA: TGTGCCAGCAGTGAAGCGTTGGGGAGGACCAGGGGGACCGGGGAGCTGTTTTTT. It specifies CASSEALGRTRGTGELFF. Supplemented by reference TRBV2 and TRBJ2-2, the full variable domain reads EPEVTQTPSHQVTQMGQEVILRCVPISNHLYFYWYRQILGQKVEFLVSFYNNEISEKSEIFDDQFSVERPDGSNFTLKIRSTKLEDSAMYFCASSEALGRTRGTGELFFGEGSRLTVL.

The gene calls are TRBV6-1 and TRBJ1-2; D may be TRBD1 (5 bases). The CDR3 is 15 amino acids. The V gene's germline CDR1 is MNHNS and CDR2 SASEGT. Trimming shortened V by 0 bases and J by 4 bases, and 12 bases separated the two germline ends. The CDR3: CASSEAGQGFYGYTF. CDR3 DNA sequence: TGTGCCAGCAGTGAAGCGGGGCAGGGCTTCTATGGCTACACCTTC.

CDR3 amino acids: CASSLDLTGLGDTQYF. Here the CDR3 DNA reads TGTGCCAGCAGTTTAGATCTGACAGGGCTCGGAGATACGCAGTATTTT. V and J are TRBV28 and TRBJ2-3; TRBD1 matches 7 bases. CDR3 length: 16 amino acids. The junction had 10 bases not matched to a gene; V was cut back by 2 bases and J by 5 bases. Germline V gene sequence: CDR1 MDHEN, CDR2 SYDVKM.

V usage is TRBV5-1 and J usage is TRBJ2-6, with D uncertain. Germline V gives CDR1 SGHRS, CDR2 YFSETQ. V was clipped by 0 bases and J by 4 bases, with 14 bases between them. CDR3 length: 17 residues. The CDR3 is CASSLVPHTSGANVLTF. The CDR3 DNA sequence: TGCGCCAGCAGCTTGGTCCCGCACACCTCGGGGGCCAACGTCCTGACTTTC. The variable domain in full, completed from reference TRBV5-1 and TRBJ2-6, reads KAGVTQTPRYLIKTRGQQVTLSCSPISGHRSVSWYQQTPGQGLQFLFEYFSETQRNKGNFPGRFSGRQFSNSRSEMNVSTLELGDSALYLCASSLVPHTSGANVLTFGAGSRLTVL.

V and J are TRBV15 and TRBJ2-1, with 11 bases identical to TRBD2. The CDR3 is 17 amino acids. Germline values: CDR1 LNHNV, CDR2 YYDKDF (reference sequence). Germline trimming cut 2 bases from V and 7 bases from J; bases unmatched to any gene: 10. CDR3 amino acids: CATSRSTIAGGRNEQFF. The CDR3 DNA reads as TGTGCCACCAGCAGATCGACGATAGCGGGAGGGCGGAATGAGCAGTTCTTC. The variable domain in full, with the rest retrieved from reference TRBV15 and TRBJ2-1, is DAMVIQNPRYQVTQFGKPVTLSCSQTLNHNVMYWYQQKSSQAPKLLFHYYDKDFNNEADTPDNFQSRRPNTSFCFLDIRSPGLGDTAMYLCATSRSTIAGGRNEQFFGPGTRLTVL.

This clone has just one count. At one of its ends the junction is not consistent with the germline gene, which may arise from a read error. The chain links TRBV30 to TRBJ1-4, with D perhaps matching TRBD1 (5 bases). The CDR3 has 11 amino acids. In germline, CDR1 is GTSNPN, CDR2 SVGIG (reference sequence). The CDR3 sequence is CAWSVGGPRIF. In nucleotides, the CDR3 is TGTGCCTGGAGTGTGGGGGGACCTCGGATTTTT.

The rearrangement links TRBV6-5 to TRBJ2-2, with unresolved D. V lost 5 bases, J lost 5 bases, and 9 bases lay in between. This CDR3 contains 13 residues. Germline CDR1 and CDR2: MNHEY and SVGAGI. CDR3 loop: CASSAQRTGELFF. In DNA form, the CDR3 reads TGTGCCAGCAGTGCCCAACGTACCGGGGAGCTGTTTTTT.

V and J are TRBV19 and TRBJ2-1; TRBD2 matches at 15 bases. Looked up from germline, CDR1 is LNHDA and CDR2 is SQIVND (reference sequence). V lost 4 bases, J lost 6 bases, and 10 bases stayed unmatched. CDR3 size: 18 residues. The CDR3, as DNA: TGTGCCAGTAGTACCCCCCGGACTAGCGGGAGGGTGAGCAATGAGCAGTTCTTC. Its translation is CASSTPRTSGRVSNEQFF. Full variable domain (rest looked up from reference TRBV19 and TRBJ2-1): DGGITQSPKYLFRKEGQNVTLSCEQNLNHDAMYWYRQDPGQGLRLIYYSQIVNDFQKGDIAEGYSVSREKKESFPLTVTSAQKNPTAFYLCASSTPRTSGRVSNEQFFGPGTRLTVL.

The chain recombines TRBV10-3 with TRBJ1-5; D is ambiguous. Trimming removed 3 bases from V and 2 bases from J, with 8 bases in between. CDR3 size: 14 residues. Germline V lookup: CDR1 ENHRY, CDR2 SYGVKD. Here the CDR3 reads CAISEEEGNQPQHF. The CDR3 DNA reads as TGTGCCATCAGTGAAGAAGAAGGCAATCAGCCCCAGCATTTT.

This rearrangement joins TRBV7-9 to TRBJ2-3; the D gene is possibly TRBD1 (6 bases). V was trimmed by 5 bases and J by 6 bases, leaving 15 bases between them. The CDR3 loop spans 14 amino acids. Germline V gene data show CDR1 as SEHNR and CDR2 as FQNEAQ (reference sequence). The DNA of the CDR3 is TGTGCCAGCAGCCGACGGGACATTTTGGATACGCAGTATTTT. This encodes CASSRRDILDTQYF.

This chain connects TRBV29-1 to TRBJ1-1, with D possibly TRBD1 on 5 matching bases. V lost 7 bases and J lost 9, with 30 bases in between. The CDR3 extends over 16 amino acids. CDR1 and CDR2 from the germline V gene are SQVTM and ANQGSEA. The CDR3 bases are TGCAGCGCCCACCGCCAGACAGTTCGAGGAGGCGGTCAAGCTTTCTTT. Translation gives CSAHRQTVRGGGQAFF.

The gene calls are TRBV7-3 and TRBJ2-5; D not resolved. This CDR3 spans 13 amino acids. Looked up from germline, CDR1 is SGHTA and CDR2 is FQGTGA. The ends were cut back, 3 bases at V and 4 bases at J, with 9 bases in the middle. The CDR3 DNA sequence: TGTGCCAGCAGCTTTACAGAGGCAGAGACCCAGTACTTC. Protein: CASSFTEAETQYF.

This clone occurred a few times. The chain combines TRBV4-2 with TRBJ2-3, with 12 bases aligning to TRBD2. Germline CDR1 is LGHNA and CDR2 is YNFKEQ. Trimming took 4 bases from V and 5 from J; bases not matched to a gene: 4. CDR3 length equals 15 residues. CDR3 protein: CASSRSTSGGDTQYF. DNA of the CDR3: TGTGCCAGCAGCCGCTCGACTAGCGGGGGAGATACGCAGTATTTT.

CDR3 amino acids: CATSRHRGRADEKLFF. The CDR3 DNA is TGTGCCACCAGCAGACACAGGGGCCGTGCTGATGAAAAACTGTTTTTT. V usage is TRBV15 and J usage is TRBJ1-4; TRBD1 matches at 7 bases. Germline V lookup: CDR1 LNHNV, CDR2 YYDKDF (reference sequence). The ends lost 2 bases at V and 6 bases at J; junction bases unmatched: 9. The CDR3 is 16 amino acids.

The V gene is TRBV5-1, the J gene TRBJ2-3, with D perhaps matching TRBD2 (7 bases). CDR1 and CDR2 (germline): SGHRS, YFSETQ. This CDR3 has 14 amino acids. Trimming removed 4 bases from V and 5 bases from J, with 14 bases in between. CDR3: CASSRGAEGDTQYF. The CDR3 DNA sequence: TGCGCCAGCAGCCGGGGGGCCGAGGGAGATACGCAGTATTTT.

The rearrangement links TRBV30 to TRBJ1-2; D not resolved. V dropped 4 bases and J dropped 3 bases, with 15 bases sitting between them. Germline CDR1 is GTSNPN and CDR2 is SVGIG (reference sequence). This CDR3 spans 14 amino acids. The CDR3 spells CAWNRETRDYGYTF. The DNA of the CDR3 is TGTGCCTGGAACCGAGAGACGAGGGACTATGGCTACACCTTC.

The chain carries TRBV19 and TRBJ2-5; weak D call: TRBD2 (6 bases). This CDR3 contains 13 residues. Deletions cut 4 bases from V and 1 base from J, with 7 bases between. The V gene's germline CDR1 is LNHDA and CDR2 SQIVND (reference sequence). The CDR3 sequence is CASSTGVQETQYF. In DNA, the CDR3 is TGTGCCAGTAGTACGGGGGTCCAAGAGACCCAGTACTTC.

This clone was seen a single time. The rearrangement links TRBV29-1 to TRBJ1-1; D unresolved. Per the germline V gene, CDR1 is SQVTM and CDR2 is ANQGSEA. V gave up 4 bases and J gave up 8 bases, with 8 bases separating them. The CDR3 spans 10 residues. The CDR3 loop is CSVGTVEAFF. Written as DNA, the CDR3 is TGCAGCGTTGGCACCGTGGAAGCTTTCTTT.

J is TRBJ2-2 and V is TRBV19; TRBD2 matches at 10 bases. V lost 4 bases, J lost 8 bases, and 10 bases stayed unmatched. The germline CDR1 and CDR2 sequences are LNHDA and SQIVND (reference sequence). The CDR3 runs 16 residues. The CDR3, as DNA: TGTGCCAGTAGTACCAGCGGGGGGGCCATCGGAGGGGAGCTGTTTTTT. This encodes CASSTSGGAIGGELFF. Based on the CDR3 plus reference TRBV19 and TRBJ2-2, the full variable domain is DGGITQSPKYLFRKEGQNVTLSCEQNLNHDAMYWYRQDPGQGLRLIYYSQIVNDFQKGDIAEGYSVSREKKESFPLTVTSAQKNPTAFYLCASSTSGGAIGGELFFGEGSRLTVL.

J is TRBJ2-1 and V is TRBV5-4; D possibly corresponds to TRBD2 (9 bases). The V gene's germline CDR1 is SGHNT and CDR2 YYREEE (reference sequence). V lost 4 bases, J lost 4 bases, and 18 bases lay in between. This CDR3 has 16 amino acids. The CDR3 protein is CASSPGGGREYNEQFF. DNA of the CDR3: TGTGCCAGCAGCCCAGGGGGCGGGAGGGAGTACAATGAGCAGTTCTTC.

The CDR3 protein is CASSLMNTEAFF. CDR3 in DNA: TGTGCCAGCAGCCTCATGAACACTGAAGCTTTCTTT. The chain uses TRBV7-2 and TRBJ1-1, with D unclear. Germline CDR1 and CDR2: SGHTA and FQGNSA. The CDR3 is made up of 12 amino acids. With 5 bases removed from V and 0 bases from J, the gap between germline ends came to 4 bases.

CDR3 amino acids: CASSLGEGWQYF. The CDR3 DNA is TGTGCCAGCAGCTTAGGAGAGGGATGGCAGTACTTC. The chain is built from TRBV7-2 and TRBJ2-7; D might be TRBD2 (5 bases). Germline V gives CDR1 SGHTA, CDR2 FQGNSA. The ends were cut back, 1 base at V and 9 bases at J, with 10 bases in the middle. The CDR3 extends over 12 amino acids.

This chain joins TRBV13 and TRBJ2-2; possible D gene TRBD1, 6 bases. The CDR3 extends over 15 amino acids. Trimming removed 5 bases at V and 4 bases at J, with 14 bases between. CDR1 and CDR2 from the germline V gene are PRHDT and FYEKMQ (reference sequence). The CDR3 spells CASSEGVGSTGELFF. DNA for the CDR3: TGTGCCAGCAGCGAGGGGGTGGGGTCCACCGGGGAGCTGTTTTTT.

The chain's CDR3 is CASSTSGAYEQYF. The CDR3 DNA reads TGTGCCAGTAGTACCTCAGGAGCCTACGAGCAGTACTTC. V usage is TRBV19 and J usage is TRBJ2-7; unclear D gene. The ends were cut back, 4 bases at V and 2 bases at J, with 9 bases in the middle. Germline V CDR1 and CDR2: LNHDA, SQIVND (reference sequence). This CDR3 has 13 residues.